This TCR beta chain emerged from a study of T cell responses to AZD1222 COVID-19 vaccine. Study results and limitations: Once two AZD1222 doses were given, Spike-specific TCR breadth and depth went up. Reports say nearly half of spike-specific TCRs go after unmutated variant regions.

Germline loops: CDR1 SEHNR, CDR2 FQNEAQ (reference sequence). CDR3 length: 17 amino acids. Trimming shortened V by 4 bases and J by 1 base, and 19 bases separated the two germline ends. The repertoire was sequenced with immunoSEQ multiplex PCR; TCRdb's copy has only in-frame clones and lacks some. This table holds some 96,000 clones, about 88% found once. With regard to this clone: Antigen unknown.

The sample was peripheral blood, taken on day 0 of AZD1222 vaccination. The TCR sequence derives from an adult in good health. V and J are TRBV7-9 and TRBJ1-1; TRBD1 is a possible D gene (5 bases). The CDR3 reads CASSSRGRWGENTEAFF. In DNA form, the CDR3 reads TGTGCCAGCAGCTCTAGGGGCCGGTGGGGGGAGAACACTGAAGCTTTCTTT.